This T cell receptor (beta chain) was identified during a study of blood T cell repertoires in COVID-19. At the level of the study: Acute and convalescent COVID-19 specimens originated in the United States, Italy and Spain. Nucleic acid was either cDNA or gDNA, and it came from T cells, B-cell-depleted T cells, or PBMCs.

Trimming left V 2 bases short and J 8 bases short, with 9 bases between. From germline, CDR1 is WSHSY and CDR2 SAAADI. The CDR3 extends over 12 amino acids. The authors' processing: Reference gene primer amplification gave nucleated cell count estimates. The data were produced by immunoSEQ multiplex PCR, yet TCRdb's version contains in-frame clones alone and is incomplete. V and J calls and clone size come straight from that table; D and trimming were deduced from the DNA. Of fewer than 250,000 clones listed, roughly 80% were seen once; the top ten hold 20%. The chain has TRBV10-2 and TRBJ1-2, with D hard to call. The sequencing sample was made of peripheral blood. The TCR sequence derives from a man aged 25-40 years with active or convalescent COVID-19. CDR3 in DNA: TGCGCCAGCAGTGAGCCGGGGAAGGGCTACACCTTC. Amino acid sequence: CASSEPGKGYTF.